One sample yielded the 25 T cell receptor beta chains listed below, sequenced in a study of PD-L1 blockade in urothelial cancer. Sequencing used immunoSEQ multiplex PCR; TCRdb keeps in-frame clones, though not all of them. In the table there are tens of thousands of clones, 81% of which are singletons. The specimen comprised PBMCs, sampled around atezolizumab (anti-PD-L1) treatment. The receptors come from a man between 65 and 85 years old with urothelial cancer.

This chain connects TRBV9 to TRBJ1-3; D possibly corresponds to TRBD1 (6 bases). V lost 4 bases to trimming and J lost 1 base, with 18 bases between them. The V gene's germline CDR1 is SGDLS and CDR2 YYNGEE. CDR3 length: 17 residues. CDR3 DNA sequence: TGTGCCAGCAGCTCGGTTCAGGGGAAAGGATCTGGAAACACCATATATTTT. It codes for CASSSVQGKGSGNTIYF.

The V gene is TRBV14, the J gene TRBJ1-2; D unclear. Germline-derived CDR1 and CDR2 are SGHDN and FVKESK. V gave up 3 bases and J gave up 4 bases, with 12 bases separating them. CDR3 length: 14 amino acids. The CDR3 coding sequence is TGTGCCAGCAGCCAGGCGGGATCACTCTATGGCTACACCTTC. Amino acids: CASSQAGSLYGYTF.

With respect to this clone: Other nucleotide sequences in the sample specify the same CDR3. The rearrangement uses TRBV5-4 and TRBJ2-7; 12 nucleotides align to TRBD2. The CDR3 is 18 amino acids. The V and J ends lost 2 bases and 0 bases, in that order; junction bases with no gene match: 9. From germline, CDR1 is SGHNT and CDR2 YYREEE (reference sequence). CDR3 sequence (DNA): TGTGCCAGCAGCTTACAAAGCGCACTAGCGGGAGGCTCCTACGAGCAGTACTTC. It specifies CASSLQSALAGGSYEQYF.

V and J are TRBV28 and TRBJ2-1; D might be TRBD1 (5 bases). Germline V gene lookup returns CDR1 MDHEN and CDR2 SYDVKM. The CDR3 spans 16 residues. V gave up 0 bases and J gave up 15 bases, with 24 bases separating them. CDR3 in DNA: TGTGCCAGCAGTTTATGGAAACAGGTTACCAATGACGGGCGGTTCTTC. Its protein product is CASSLWKQVTNDGRFF.

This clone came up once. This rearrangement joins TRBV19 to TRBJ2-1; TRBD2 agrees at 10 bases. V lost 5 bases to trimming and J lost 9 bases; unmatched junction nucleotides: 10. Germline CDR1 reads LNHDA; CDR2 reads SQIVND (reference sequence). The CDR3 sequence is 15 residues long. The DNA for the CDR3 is TGTGCCAGTAGTTCCACGGCACTAGCGGGACCTGAGCAGTTCTTC. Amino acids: CASSSTALAGPEQFF.

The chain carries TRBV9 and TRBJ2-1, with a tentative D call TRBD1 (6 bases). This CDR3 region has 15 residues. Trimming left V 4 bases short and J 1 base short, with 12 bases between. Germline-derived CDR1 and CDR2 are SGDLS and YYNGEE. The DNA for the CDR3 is TGTGCCAGCAGCCTGGGGGCCGGGTCCTACAATGAGCAGTTCTTC. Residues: CASSLGAGSYNEQFF.

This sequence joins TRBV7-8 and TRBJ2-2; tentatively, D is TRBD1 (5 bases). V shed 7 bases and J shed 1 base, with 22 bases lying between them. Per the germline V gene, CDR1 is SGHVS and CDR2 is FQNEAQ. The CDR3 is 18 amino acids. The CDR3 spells CASTLKSPGRLNTGELFF. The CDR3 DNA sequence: TGTGCCAGCACTTTAAAGTCCCCAGGGCGCTTGAACACCGGGGAGCTGTTTTTT. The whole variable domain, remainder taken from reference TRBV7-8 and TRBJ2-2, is GAGVSQSPRYKVAKRGQDVALRCDPISGHVSLFWYQQALGQGPEFLTYFQNEAQLDKSGLPSDRFFAERPEGSVSTLKIQRTQQEDSAVYLCASTLKSPGRLNTGELFFGEGSRLTVL.

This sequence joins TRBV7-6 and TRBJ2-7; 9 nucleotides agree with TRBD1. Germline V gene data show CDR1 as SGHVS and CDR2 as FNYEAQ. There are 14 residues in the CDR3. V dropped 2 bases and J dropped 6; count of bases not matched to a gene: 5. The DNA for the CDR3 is TGTGCCAGCAGCTTATGGGTGACAGGGGGCGAGCAGTACTTC. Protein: CASSLWVTGGEQYF.

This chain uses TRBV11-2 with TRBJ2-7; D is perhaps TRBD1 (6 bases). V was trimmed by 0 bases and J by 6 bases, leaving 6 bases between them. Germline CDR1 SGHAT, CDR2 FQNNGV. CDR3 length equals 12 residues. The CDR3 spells CASSLDRGEQYF. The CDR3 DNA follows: TGTGCCAGCAGCTTAGACAGGGGCGAGCAGTACTTC.

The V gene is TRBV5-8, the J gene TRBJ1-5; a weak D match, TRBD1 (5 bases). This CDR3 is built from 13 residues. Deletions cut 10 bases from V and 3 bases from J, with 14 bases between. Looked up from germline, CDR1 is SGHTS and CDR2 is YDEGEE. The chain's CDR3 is CAPPGGSNQPQHF. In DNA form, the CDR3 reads TGTGCCCCCCCCGGGGGGTCCAATCAGCCCCAGCATTTT.

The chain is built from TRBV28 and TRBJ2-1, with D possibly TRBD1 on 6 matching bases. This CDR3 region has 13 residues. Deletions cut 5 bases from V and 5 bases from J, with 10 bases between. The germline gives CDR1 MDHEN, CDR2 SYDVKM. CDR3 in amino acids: CASSRDTDNEQFF. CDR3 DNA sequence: TGTGCCAGCAGTCGGGACACCGACAATGAGCAGTTCTTC.

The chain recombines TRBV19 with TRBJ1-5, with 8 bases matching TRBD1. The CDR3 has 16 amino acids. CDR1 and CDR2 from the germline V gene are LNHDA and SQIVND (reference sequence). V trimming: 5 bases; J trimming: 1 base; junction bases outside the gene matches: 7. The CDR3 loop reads CASSPTTGGSNQPQHF. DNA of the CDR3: TGTGCCAGTAGTCCTACTACAGGGGGGAGCAATCAGCCCCAGCATTTT.

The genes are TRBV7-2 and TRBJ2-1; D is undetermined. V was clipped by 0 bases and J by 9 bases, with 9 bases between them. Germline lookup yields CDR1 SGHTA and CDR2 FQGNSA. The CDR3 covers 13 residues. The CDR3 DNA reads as TGTGCCAGCAGCTTAGCCGGTATGAGTGAGCAGTTCTTC. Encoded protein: CASSLAGMSEQFF.

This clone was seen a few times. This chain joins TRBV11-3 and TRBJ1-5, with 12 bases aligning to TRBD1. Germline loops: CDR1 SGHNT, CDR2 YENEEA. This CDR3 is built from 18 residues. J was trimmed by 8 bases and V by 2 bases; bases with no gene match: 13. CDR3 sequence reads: CASSLRFSGQGAEKPQHF. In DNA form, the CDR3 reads TGTGCCAGCAGCTTAAGGTTTTCGGGACAGGGGGCCGAAAAGCCCCAGCATTTT.

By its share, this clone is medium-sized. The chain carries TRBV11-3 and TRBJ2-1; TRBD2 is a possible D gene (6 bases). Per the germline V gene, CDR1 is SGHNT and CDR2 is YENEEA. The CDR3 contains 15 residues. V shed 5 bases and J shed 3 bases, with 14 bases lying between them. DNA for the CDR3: TGTGCCAGCAGCAAGGACGGGAGCTACTACAATGAGCAGTTCTTC. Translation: CASSKDGSYYNEQFF.

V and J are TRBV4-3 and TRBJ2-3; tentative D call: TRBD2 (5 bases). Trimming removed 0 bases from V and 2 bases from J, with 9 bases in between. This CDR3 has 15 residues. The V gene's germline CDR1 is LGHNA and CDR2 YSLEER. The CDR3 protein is CASSQERADTDTQYF. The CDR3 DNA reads TGCGCCAGCAGCCAAGAGAGGGCGGACACAGATACGCAGTATTTT.

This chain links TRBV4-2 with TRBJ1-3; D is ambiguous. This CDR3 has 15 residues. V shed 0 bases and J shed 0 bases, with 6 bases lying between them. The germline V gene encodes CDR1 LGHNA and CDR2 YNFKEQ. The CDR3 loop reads CASSQEQSSGNTIYF. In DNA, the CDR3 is TGTGCCAGCAGCCAAGAACAGTCCTCTGGAAACACCATATATTTT.

The CDR3 coding sequence is TGTGCCGCCCGAGGAACGGGAGAGGCCTACAATGAGCAGTTCTTC. This translates into CAARGTGEAYNEQFF. The chain is built from TRBV10-3 and TRBJ2-1, with D perhaps TRBD2 (6 bases). Deletions cut 11 bases from V and 2 bases from J, with 19 bases between. Germline V lookup: CDR1 ENHRY, CDR2 SYGVKD. CDR3 size: 15 residues.

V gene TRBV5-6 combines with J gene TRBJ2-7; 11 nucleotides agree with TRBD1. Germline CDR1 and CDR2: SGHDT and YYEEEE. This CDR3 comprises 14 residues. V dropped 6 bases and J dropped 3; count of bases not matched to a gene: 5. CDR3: CASTSGTGGYEQYF. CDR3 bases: TGTGCCAGCACCTCCGGGACAGGGGGCTACGAGCAGTACTTC.

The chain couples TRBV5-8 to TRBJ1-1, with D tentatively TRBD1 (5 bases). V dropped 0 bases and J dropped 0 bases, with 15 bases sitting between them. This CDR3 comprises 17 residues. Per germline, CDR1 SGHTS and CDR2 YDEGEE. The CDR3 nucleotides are TGTGCCAGCAGCTTGGGGGGCCCCAGAATAGTGAACACTGAAGCTTTCTTT. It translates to CASSLGGPRIVNTEAFF.

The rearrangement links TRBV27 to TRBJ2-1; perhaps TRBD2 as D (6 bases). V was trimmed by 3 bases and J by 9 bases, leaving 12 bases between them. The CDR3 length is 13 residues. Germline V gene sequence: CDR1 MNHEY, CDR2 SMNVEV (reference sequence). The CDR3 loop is CASSLQTRVEQFF. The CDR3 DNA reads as TGTGCCAGCAGTTTGCAGACTAGGGTTGAGCAGTTCTTC.

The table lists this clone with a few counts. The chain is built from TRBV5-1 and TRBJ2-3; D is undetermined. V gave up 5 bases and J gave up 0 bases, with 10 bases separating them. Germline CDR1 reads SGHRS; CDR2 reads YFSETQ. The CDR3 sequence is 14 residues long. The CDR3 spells CASSRDTSTDTQYF. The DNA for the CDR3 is TGCGCCAGCAGTCGAGACACTAGCACAGATACGCAGTATTTT.

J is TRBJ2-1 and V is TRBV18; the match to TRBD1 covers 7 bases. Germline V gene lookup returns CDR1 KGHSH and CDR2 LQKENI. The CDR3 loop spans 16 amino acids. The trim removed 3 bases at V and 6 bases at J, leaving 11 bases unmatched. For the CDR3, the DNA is TGTGCCAGCTCACCCGCGGAGTTGACAGGGCGCAATGAGCAGTTCTTC. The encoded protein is CASSPAELTGRNEQFF.

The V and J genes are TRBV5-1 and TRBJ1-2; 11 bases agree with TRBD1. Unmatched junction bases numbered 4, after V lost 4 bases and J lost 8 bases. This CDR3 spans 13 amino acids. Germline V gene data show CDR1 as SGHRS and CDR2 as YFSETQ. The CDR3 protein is CASSQDRGQGYTF. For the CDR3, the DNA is TGCGCCAGCAGCCAGGACAGGGGGCAAGGCTACACCTTC.

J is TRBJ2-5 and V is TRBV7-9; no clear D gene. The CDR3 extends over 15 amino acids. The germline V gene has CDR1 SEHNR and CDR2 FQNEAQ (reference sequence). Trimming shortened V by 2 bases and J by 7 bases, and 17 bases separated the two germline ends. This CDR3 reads CASSLPEQTPPTQYF. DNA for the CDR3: TGTGCCAGCAGCTTACCAGAACAAACCCCACCGACCCAGTACTTC.